Listed here are 18 T cell receptor beta chains from one sample, sequenced in a study of blood T cells in healthy people across ages. The authors ran a second PCR of about 7 to 11 cycles using a sample-barcoded 5' primer and a J-beta primer mix. TCRdb reprocessed the 5' RACE reads with MiXCR, giving one entry per CDR3 protein. The table records about 680,000 distinct CDR3 sequences, 45% to 50% of them present only once. Sequenced sample: blood. The receptors come from a woman aged 55-70 years in good health.

A few counts support this clonotype. V and J are TRBV5-1 and TRBJ2-7, with TRBD2 matching over 7 bases. CDR1 and CDR2 (germline): SGHRS, YFSETQ. The CDR3 runs to 15 residues. The V segment lost 0 bases and the J segment 3 bases; nucleotides outside the gene matches: 6. CDR3 sequence: CASSLAGGLFYEQYF. As DNA, the CDR3 is TGCGCCAGCAGCTTGGCGGGAGGCCTCTTCTACGAGCAGTACTTC.

The rearrangement uses TRBV3-1 and TRBJ2-1; no reliable D call. CDR1 and CDR2 (germline): LGHDT, YNNKEL (reference sequence). The CDR3 runs 12 residues. Trimming pared 2 bases from V and 12 bases from J, leaving 11 bases between. CDR3 amino acids: CASSQWSVTQFF. In DNA form, the CDR3 reads TGTGCCAGCAGCCAATGGTCGGTAACGCAGTTCTTC.

The chain links TRBV24-1 to TRBJ2-2; 9 nucleotides align to TRBD1. The CDR3 contains 15 residues. The germline V gene has CDR1 KGHDR and CDR2 SFDVKD. Germline trimming cut 6 bases from V and 0 bases from J; bases unmatched to any gene: 1. The CDR3 nucleotides read TGTGCCACCAGTAGACAGGGGGCGAACACCGGGGAGCTGTTTTTT. Encoded protein: CATSRQGANTGELFF.

The genes are TRBV20-1 and TRBJ2-3; 8 positions match TRBD1. CDR1 DFQATT and CDR2 SNEGSKA come from the germline V gene (reference sequence). Trimming took 0 bases from V and 1 from J; bases not matched to a gene: 9. This CDR3 has 17 residues. CDR3 amino acids: CSARDLATGDGTDTQYF. CDR3 sequence (DNA): TGCAGTGCTAGAGATTTAGCGACAGGGGACGGCACAGATACGCAGTATTTT.

The rearrangement joins TRBV7-9 to TRBJ1-4; D gene unclear. The germline CDR1 and CDR2 sequences are SEHNR and FQNEAQ (reference sequence). CDR3 size: 16 residues. The V and J ends lost 5 bases and 0 bases respectively, with 13 bases between them. CDR3 DNA sequence: TGTGCCAGCAGCCCCCAGGCGGCGGCAACTAATGAAAAACTGTTTTTT. Its translation: CASSPQAAATNEKLFF.

Note on this clonotype: The junction departs from the called germline gene at one end, perhaps through a read error. The V and J genes are TRBV4-2 and TRBJ2-7, with 9 bases lining up with TRBD1. There are 16 residues in the CDR3. Germline CDR1 and CDR2: LGHNA and YNFKEQ. CDR3 DNA sequence: TGTGCCAACAGCCAAGAAGGGACAGGGAGCGCCTACGAGCAGTACTTC. The encoded protein is CANSQEGTGSAYEQYF.

The chain joins TRBV7-2 to TRBJ2-1; 10 nucleotides line up with TRBD1. J was trimmed by 9 bases and V by 3 bases; bases with no gene match: 5. In germline, CDR1 is SGHTA, CDR2 FQGNSA. This CDR3 has 14 residues. For the CDR3, the DNA is TGTGCCAGCAGCTTGCGACAGGGGGCGAGTGAGCAGTTCTTC. This translates into CASSLRQGASEQFF.

For this clonotype: A much larger clone is a single base away; this may be a read error. The chain recombines TRBV12-3 or TRBV12-4 with TRBJ2-1; D not certain. This CDR3 contains 11 residues. The CDR3 nucleotides are TGTACCAGCAGTCGGTACAATGAGCAGTTCTTC. The encoded protein is CTSSRYNEQFF.

A few counts support this clonotype. The chain recombines TRBV10-3 with TRBJ2-7; 8 nucleotides agree with TRBD2. Trimming cost V 3 bases and J 6 bases; bases outside gene matches: 16. The CDR3 is 17 amino acids. Germline CDR1 is ENHRY and CDR2 is SYGVKD. The CDR3 DNA is TGTGCCATCAGTGAACGGGGTAACGGGAGGGCCTTAGGCGAGCAGTACTTC. Protein product: CAISERGNGRALGEQYF.

The chain joins TRBV28 to TRBJ2-1, with 7 positions matching TRBD1. V gave up 5 bases and J gave up 13 bases; unmatched junction bases: 14. The CDR3 runs to 14 residues. The germline V gene encodes CDR1 MDHEN and CDR2 SYDVKM. CDR3 sequence: CASSSRGSWVTQFF. CDR3 bases: TGTGCCAGCAGTAGCAGGGGGTCTTGGGTGACCCAGTTCTTC.

Regarding this clonotype: Mismatch with germline at one junction end may stem from a read error. The chain uses TRBV7-2 and TRBJ2-7; 8 positions agree with TRBD1. The CDR3 loop spans 16 amino acids. Germline values: CDR1 SGHTA, CDR2 FQGNSA. The CDR3 loop reads CASSYSGQGGSCEQYF. In DNA form, the CDR3 reads TGTGCCAGCAGCTACTCCGGACAGGGAGGCTCCTGCGAGCAGTACTTC.

This clonotype showed up just a few times. The chain is built from TRBV7-3 and TRBJ2-1; TRBD2 aligns across 10 bases. The germline V gene has CDR1 SGHTA and CDR2 FQGTGA. V lost 5 bases, J lost 7 bases, and 5 bases stayed unmatched. The CDR3 has 14 residues. The CDR3 nucleotides read TGTGCCAGCAGCGTAGCGGGAGGAGGTAATGAGCAGTTCTTC. Amino acids: CASSVAGGGNEQFF. Together with reference TRBV7-3 and TRBJ2-1, the CDR3 gives the full variable domain: GAGVSQTPSNKVTEKGKYVELRCDPISGHTALYWYRQSLGQGPEFLIYFQGTGAADDSGLPNDRFFAVRPEGSVSTLKIQRTERGDSAVYLCASSVAGGGNEQFFGPGTRLTVL.

This clonotype has just a few counts. V is TRBV20-1 and J is TRBJ2-4; 10 bases agree with TRBD2. Per the germline V gene, CDR1 is DFQATT and CDR2 is SNEGSKA (reference sequence). The CDR3 covers 14 residues. V shed 6 bases and J 13 bases; nucleotides not matched to a gene: 15. CDR3: CSARSPGLAREQYF. CDR3 nucleotides: TGCAGTGCCAGATCTCCGGGACTAGCGAGGGAGCAGTACTTC.

This clonotype was seen a few times. The V gene is TRBV28, the J gene TRBJ1-1; the D gene is possibly TRBD1 (6 bases). Trimming cost V 3 bases and J 11 bases, with 19 bases left between them. CDR3 length: 14 residues. Germline V gene data show CDR1 as MDHEN and CDR2 as SYDVKM. The DNA for the CDR3 is TGTGCCAGCAGTTTTTCTGTTGACGGGGGCGTTGCTTTCTTT. Its translation is CASSFSVDGGVAFF.

V is TRBV6-2 or TRBV6-3 and J is TRBJ2-4, with D tentatively TRBD1 (5 bases). The DNA end is more similar to TRBJ2-7, so the J call may be wrong. The CDR3 has 14 amino acids. From germline, CDR1 is MNHEY and CDR2 SVGEGT. CDR3 DNA sequence: TGTGCCAGCAGCATAAGAACAGGAAACTACGAGCAGTACTTC. This gives the protein CASSIRTGNYEQYF.

The V gene is TRBV7-2, the J gene TRBJ2-4; 9 bases are shared with TRBD2. The J call could be wrong; TRBJ2-7 is a better fit for the DNA end. The V gene's germline CDR1 is SGHTA and CDR2 FQGNSA. The CDR3 consists of 14 residues. CDR3 protein: CASSISSGAYEQYF. CDR3 DNA: TGTGCCAGCAGCATTTCTAGCGGGGCCTACGAGCAGTACTTC.

In its sample, this clonotype was seen a few times. The rearrangement links TRBV29-1 to TRBJ2-2; 7 bases are a match to TRBD1. After removal of 6 bases from V and 4 bases from J, the junction contained 2 bases not matched to a gene. Germline assignment: CDR1 SQVTM and CDR2 ANQGSEA. The CDR3 runs to 12 residues. CDR3 sequence reads: CSVRDSTGELFF. DNA of the CDR3: TGCAGCGTCCGGGACAGCACCGGGGAGCTGTTTTTT.

This clonotype appeared a few times. The chain uses TRBV7-9 and TRBJ2-1; 11 bases align to TRBD2. CDR1 is SEHNR and CDR2 is FQNEAQ in the germline V gene (reference sequence). With V trimmed by 4 bases and J by 2 bases, 13 bases remained unmatched. This CDR3 contains 19 residues. The CDR3 bases are TGTGCCAGCAGCTCACCCCCTAAGAGACTAGCGGGAACCTACAATGAGCAGTTCTTC. Translating gives CASSSPPKRLAGTYNEQFF.